The 8 T cell receptor beta chains in this list originate from one sample, sequenced in a study of blood T cell repertoires in COVID-19. Clones were read by immunoSEQ multiplex PCR, and TCRdb kept only the in-frame ones, dropping some. The profile shows approximately 5,900 clones, approximately 90% of them singletons. Specimen: peripheral blood. The source is a human donor in a cohort sampled during active COVID-19.

This chain uses TRBV5-1 with TRBJ2-5; D unclear. The CDR3 is 11 amino acids. The germline V gene has CDR1 SGHRS and CDR2 YFSETQ. V lost 2 bases and J lost 5, with 4 bases in between. CDR3 sequence: CASSFSETQYF. CDR3 nucleotide sequence: TGCGCCAGCAGCTTTTCTGAGACCCAGTACTTC.

The V and J genes are TRBV5-5 and TRBJ2-2, with TRBD2 identical over 9 bases. V was pared by 0 bases and J by 13 bases, with 16 bases of the junction left unmatched. The CDR3 has 17 amino acids. Germline CDR1 SGHKS, CDR2 YYEKEE (reference sequence). The CDR3 loop is CASSLVAGDRDRGVLFF. CDR3 DNA sequence: TGTGCCAGCAGCTTGGTAGCGGGAGACCGAGACCGGGGAGTGCTGTTTTTT.

This sequence joins TRBV19 and TRBJ1-3; 7 nucleotides match TRBD1. The CDR3 contains 16 residues. Germline values: CDR1 LNHDA, CDR2 SQIVND (reference sequence). Germline trimming cut 7 bases from V and 3 bases from J; bases unmatched to any gene: 12. CDR3 amino acids: CASIPGQPIFGNTIYF. For the CDR3, the DNA is TGTGCCAGTATACCGGGACAGCCTATCTTTGGAAACACCATATATTTT.

V and J are TRBV11-2 and TRBJ2-5; possible D gene TRBD1, 6 bases. The germline gives CDR1 SGHAT, CDR2 FQNNGV. Trimming took 2 bases from V and 2 from J, leaving 6 bases between them. The CDR3 is 13 amino acids. CDR3 DNA sequence: TGTGCCAGCAGCTTACAGGGGCAAGAGACCCAGTACTTC. This sequence encodes CASSLQGQETQYF.

J is TRBJ2-7 and V is TRBV19; D possibly corresponds to TRBD2 (6 bases). CDR1 and CDR2 from the germline V gene are LNHDA and SQIVND (reference sequence). CDR3 size: 14 residues. V was clipped by 6 bases and J by 3 bases, with 15 bases between them. CDR3 sequence (DNA): TGTGCCAGTAGCGTGGGACTCCCCCTCTACGAGCAGTACTTC. It yields the protein CASSVGLPLYEQYF.

The genes are TRBV5-1 and TRBJ1-4, with 10 bases matching TRBD1. The CDR3 runs to 16 residues. Germline assignment: CDR1 SGHRS and CDR2 YFSETQ. J gave up 5 bases and V 4 bases, and 8 bases lay outside the gene matches. The CDR3: CASSRGTGALNEKLFF. The CDR3 DNA is TGCGCCAGCAGCCGCGGGACAGGGGCTTTGAATGAAAAACTGTTTTTT.

This clone ranks as large (0.1 to 1%). The V and J genes are TRBV9 and TRBJ2-7; D gene ambiguous. Trimming pared 0 bases from V and 1 base from J, leaving 11 bases between. This CDR3 has 15 amino acids. Per the germline V gene, CDR1 is SGDLS and CDR2 is YYNGEE. Here the CDR3 DNA reads TGTGCCAGCAGCGTAGCCCTGGGCCTTTCCTACGAGCAGTACTTC. Encoded protein: CASSVALGLSYEQYF. The whole variable domain, remainder taken from reference TRBV9 and TRBJ2-7, is DSGVTQTPKHLITATGQRVTLRCSPRSGDLSVYWYQQSLDQGLQFLIQYYNGEERAKGNILERFSAQQFPDLHSELNLSSLELGDSALYFCASSVALGLSYEQYFGPGTRLTVT.

The chain has TRBV6-1 and TRBJ2-7; D is uncertain. V lost 3 bases and J lost 2, with 2 bases in between. Germline CDR1 and CDR2: MNHNS and SASEGT. The CDR3 sequence is 11 residues long. CDR3 loop: CASSDAYEQYF. In nucleotides, the CDR3 is TGTGCCAGCAGTGACGCCTACGAGCAGTACTTC.